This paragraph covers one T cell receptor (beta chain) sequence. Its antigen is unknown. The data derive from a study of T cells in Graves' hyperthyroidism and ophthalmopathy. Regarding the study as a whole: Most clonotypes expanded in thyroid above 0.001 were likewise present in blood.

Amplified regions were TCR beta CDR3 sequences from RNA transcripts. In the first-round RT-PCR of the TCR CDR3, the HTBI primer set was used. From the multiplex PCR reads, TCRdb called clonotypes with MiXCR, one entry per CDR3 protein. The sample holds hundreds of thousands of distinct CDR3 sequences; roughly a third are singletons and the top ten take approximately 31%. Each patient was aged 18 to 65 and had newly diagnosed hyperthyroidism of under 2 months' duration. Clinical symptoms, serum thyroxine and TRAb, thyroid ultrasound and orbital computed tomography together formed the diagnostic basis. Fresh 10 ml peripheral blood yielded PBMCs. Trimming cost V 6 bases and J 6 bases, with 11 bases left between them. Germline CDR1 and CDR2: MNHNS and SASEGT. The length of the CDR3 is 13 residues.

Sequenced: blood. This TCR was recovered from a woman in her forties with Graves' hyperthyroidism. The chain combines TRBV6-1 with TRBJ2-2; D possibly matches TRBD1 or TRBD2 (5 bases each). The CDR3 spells CASSFRGPGELFF. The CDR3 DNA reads TGTGCCAGCAGCTTCCGGGGCCCCGGGGAGCTGTTTTTT.